These T cell receptor beta chains were read from a single sample in a study of T cells after yellow fever vaccination. TCRdb fed the 5' RACE reads into MiXCR, producing one record per CDR3 protein. The sample holds about 310,000 distinct CDR3 sequences; around 4% are singletons and the top ten take around 20%. The starting material was PBMCs, obtained on the day of the yellow fever booster vaccination. The receptors shown here come from a young man who received the YFV17D yellow fever vaccine. Each CDR3 is given with its conserved first and last residue. A D gene is named only where the DNA matches it firmly.

j_call d_call v_call cdr3_aa
TRBJ2-1 TRBD2 TRBV4-3 CASSQGMLAVNEQFF
TRBJ2-7 . TRBV7-2 CASSLRGGLANYEQYF
TRBJ2-7 . TRBV21-1 CASSTRRTAAYEQYF
TRBJ2-3 TRBD2 TRBV30 CAWMVAGGTDTQYF
TRBJ2-7 . TRBV5-1 CASTPASMSSYEQYF
TRBJ2-5 . TRBV7-9 CASSSPRSQETQYF
TRBJ2-3 . TRBV14 CASSQSGMNTQYF
TRBJ1-5 . TRBV30 CAWSGGDQPQHF
TRBJ1-5 . TRBV6-2/TRBV6-3 CASSSDALTQPQHF
TRBJ2-2 . TRBV27 CASSSHRGGYTGELFF
TRBJ2-3 . TRBV4-1 CASSQDQPGTSTDTQYF
TRBJ2-1 . TRBV9 CASSDRINEQFF
TRBJ2-2 TRBD2 TRBV11-3 CASSSRTSGGDGELFF
TRBJ2-2 TRBD2 TRBV5-4 CASSLYSGGANGELFF
TRBJ1-1 TRBD1 TRBV28 CASSPPRTLGQGGGSEAFF
TRBJ2-1 . TRBV20-1 CSAPYRSGSNEQFF
TRBJ1-1 TRBD1 TRBV28 CASSLLPGQMNTEAFF
TRBJ2-4 . TRBV29-1 CSVHSGFNIQYF